This T cell receptor (beta chain) came from a study of blood T cells in healthy people across ages. CDR3 length equals 17 residues. CDR1 is SGHTA, CDR2 FQGNSA, per germline. Trimming cost V 6 bases and J 8 bases, with 26 bases left between them. The draw of peripheral blood yielded roughly 9.4 milliliters from each donor. With a J-beta primer mix and a sample-barcoded 5' primer, a second PCR ran about 7 to 12 cycles. Tags on each cDNA molecule came from a template-switch adaptor with 12 random nucleotides. Sequencing of every sample gave 3 million or more CDR3-containing paired-end reads. TCRdb fed the 5' RACE reads into MiXCR, producing one record per CDR3 protein. The table includes about 1,500,000 distinct CDR3 sequences, roughly 28% detected once. This clonotype has ten or more counts.

The chain couples TRBV7-2 to TRBJ2-4; the D call may be TRBD1 or TRBD2 (5 bases each). This TCR derives from a woman in her thirties in good health. Sequenced: blood. CDR3 sequence reads: CASRFHTGLGVGDIQYF. The CDR3 DNA reads as TGTGCCAGCAGATTTCATACGGGGCTCGGAGTGGGTGACATTCAGTACTTC.